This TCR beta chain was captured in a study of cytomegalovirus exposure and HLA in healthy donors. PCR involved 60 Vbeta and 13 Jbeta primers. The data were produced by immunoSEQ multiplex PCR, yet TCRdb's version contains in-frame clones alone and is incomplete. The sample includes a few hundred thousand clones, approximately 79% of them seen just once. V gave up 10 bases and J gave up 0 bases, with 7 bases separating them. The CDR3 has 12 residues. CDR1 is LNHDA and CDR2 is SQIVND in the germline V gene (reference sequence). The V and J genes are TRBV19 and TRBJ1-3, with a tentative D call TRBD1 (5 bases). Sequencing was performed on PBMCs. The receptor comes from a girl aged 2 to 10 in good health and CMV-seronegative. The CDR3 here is CATTGSGNTIYF. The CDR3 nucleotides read TGTGCCACTACAGGCTCTGGAAACACCATATATTTT.